This T cell receptor beta chain was retrieved from a study of T cell changes during pregnancy in multiple sclerosis. Remarks on this clone: The same CDR3 can be traced to other DNA sequences in this sample.

Produced via immunoSEQ multiplex PCR; TCRdb's table is partial and in-frame only. The top ten hold 0.6% to 0.9% of the sample, which has 30,000 to 35,000 clones, 80% to 90% seen once. With 0 bases removed from V and 1 base from J, the gap between germline ends came to 6 bases. The CDR3 loop spans 14 amino acids. CDR1 MNHEY and CDR2 SVGAGI come from the germline V gene. Sample: CD4+ T cells from peripheral blood mononuclear cells, taken in the first trimester of pregnancy. The TCR was taken from a female donor in good health, enrolled as a control in a pregnancy study. This chain connects TRBV6-5 to TRBJ1-1; unclear D gene. The CDR3 here is CASSYSGGNTEAFF. The CDR3, as DNA: TGTGCCAGCAGTTACTCGGGAGGGAACACTGAAGCTTTCTTT.